These 26 T cell receptor beta chains share one sample of origin, sequenced in a study of T cell responses to AZD1222 COVID-19 vaccine. Assay used: immunoSEQ multiplex PCR; TCRdb lists only in-frame clones, some missing. This sample has 55,000 to 85,000 clones, with 80% to 85% found just once. The starting material was peripheral blood, obtained on day 0 of AZD1222 vaccination. The receptors originated from an adult in good health.

The chain carries TRBV5-8 and TRBJ1-2; no firm D call. Trimming pared 8 bases from V and 5 bases from J, leaving 4 bases between. CDR1 and CDR2 from the germline V gene are SGHTS and YDEGEE. The CDR3 is 9 residues long. This CDR3 is CASPYGYTF. In DNA, the CDR3 is TGTGCCAGTCCTTATGGCTACACCTTC.

J is TRBJ1-1 and V is TRBV4-2; D not certain. CDR3 length equals 13 residues. CDR1 and CDR2 from the germline V gene are LGHNA and YNFKEQ. Trimming removed 1 base at V and 1 base at J, with 4 bases between. This CDR3 is CASSQVGNTEAFF. CDR3 nucleotide sequence: TGTGCCAGCAGCCAAGTTGGGAACACTGAAGCTTTCTTT.

The chain couples TRBV18 to TRBJ1-6, with unresolved D. Trimming took 1 base from V and 7 from J, leaving 11 bases between them. Germline V gene sequence: CDR1 KGHSH, CDR2 LQKENI. CDR3 length equals 15 residues. CDR3: CASSPRDSGNSPLHF. CDR3 nucleotide sequence: TGTGCCAGCTCACCACGCGATTCGGGGAATTCACCCCTCCACTTT. The full variable domain, with the rest looked up from reference TRBV18 and TRBJ1-6, is NAGVMQNPRHLVRRRGQEARLRCSPMKGHSHVYWYRQLPEEGLKFMVYLQKENIIDESGMPKERFSAEFPKEGPSILRIQQVVRGDSAAYFCASSPRDSGNSPLHFGNGTRLTVT.

This clone came up a few times. The chain uses TRBV5-4 and TRBJ2-7, with D perhaps TRBD2 (6 bases). Trimming cost V 0 bases and J 2 bases, with 12 bases left between them. This CDR3 comprises 15 residues. From germline, CDR1 is SGHNT and CDR2 YYREEE (reference sequence). The CDR3 is CASSLDPSVPYEQYF. The CDR3 nucleotides read TGTGCCAGCAGCTTGGACCCTAGCGTTCCCTACGAGCAGTACTTC.

The chain has TRBV27 and TRBJ1-6, with 10 positions matching TRBD1. CDR1 and CDR2 (germline): MNHEY, SMNVEV (reference sequence). V trimming: 5 bases; J trimming: 9 bases; junction bases outside the gene matches: 10. This CDR3 has 16 residues. DNA of the CDR3: TGTGCCAGCAGTCCGCTAGGCGGGACAGGGGTTTCACCCCTCCACTTT. This codes for CASSPLGGTGVSPLHF.

The rearrangement links TRBV28 to TRBJ2-1; D not certain. CDR3 length: 13 amino acids. The V gene's germline CDR1 is MDHEN and CDR2 SYDVKM. With 7 bases removed from V and 4 bases from J, the gap between germline ends came to 11 bases. CDR3 loop: CASTGPRYNEQFF. The DNA of the CDR3 is TGTGCCAGCACCGGGCCCAGGTACAATGAGCAGTTCTTC.

As DNA, the CDR3 is TGTGCCAGCAGTAGGACTAGCTCTATTGGCCTCTACGAGCAGTACTTC. It translates to CASSRTSSIGLYEQYF. The V gene is TRBV2, the J gene TRBJ2-7; TRBD2 agrees at 8 bases. CDR3 size: 16 residues. J gave up 3 bases and V 5 bases, and 12 bases lay outside the gene matches. The germline V gene has CDR1 SNHLY and CDR2 FYNNEI.

In its sample, this clone was seen once. V usage is TRBV28 and J usage is TRBJ1-6, with a possible D match to TRBD1 (5 bases). Trimming took off 2 bases at V and 8 bases at J, with 16 bases between the two ends. The CDR3 covers 16 residues. Per germline, CDR1 MDHEN and CDR2 SYDVKM. CDR3 DNA sequence: TGTGCCAGCAGTTTAATCGGCGGCAGGGTGGATTCACCCCTCCACTTT. It translates to CASSLIGGRVDSPLHF.

The chain links TRBV21-1 to TRBJ1-2. TRBV21-1 corresponds to a pseudogene. The CDR3 is 13 residues long. This CDR3 is CASSKGSGYGYTF. The CDR3 nucleotides read TGTGCCAGCAGCAAAGGGAGCGGCTATGGCTACACCTTC.

The V gene is TRBV7-3, the J gene TRBJ1-1, with D unclear. V lost 3 bases and J lost 1, with 6 bases in between. Per the germline V gene, CDR1 is SGHTA and CDR2 is FQGTGA. This CDR3 is built from 13 residues. This chain's CDR3 is CASSFTENTEAFF. The CDR3 DNA sequence: TGTGCCAGCAGCTTTACAGAGAACACTGAAGCTTTCTTT.

This chain joins TRBV2 and TRBJ1-5; D might be TRBD1 (6 bases). With 6 bases removed from V and 2 bases from J, the gap between germline ends came to 14 bases. This CDR3 spans 15 amino acids. Germline V gene data show CDR1 as SNHLY and CDR2 as FYNNEI. The CDR3 spells CASSGQLVGNQPQHF. The CDR3 nucleotides read TGTGCCAGCAGCGGACAGCTCGTCGGCAATCAGCCCCAGCATTTT.

The J gene is TRBJ1-2, the V gene TRBV28; D remains ambiguous. This CDR3 comprises 13 residues. Germline values: CDR1 MDHEN, CDR2 SYDVKM. V lost 3 bases and J 7 bases, leaving 12 bases between the germline ends. For the CDR3, the DNA is TGTGCCAGCAGTTTTTTTGTAGGGCTTGGCTACACCTTC. Translation gives CASSFFVGLGYTF.

This clone came up once. V gene TRBV7-2 combines with J gene TRBJ1-2; maybe TRBD1 (5 bases). The CDR3 covers 14 residues. Germline-derived CDR1 and CDR2 are SGHTA and FQGNSA. V was shortened by 4 bases and J by 8 bases, with 17 bases between the two germline ends. The DNA of the CDR3 is TGTGCCAGCAGCTCCAGGGTCGGTTCTTGGGGCTACACCTTC. Its protein product is CASSSRVGSWGYTF.

This chain connects TRBV5-1 to TRBJ2-3; 8 nucleotides line up with TRBD1. V lost 4 bases and J lost 2; bases outside the gene matches: 6. Per the germline V gene, CDR1 is SGHRS and CDR2 is YFSETQ. CDR3 size: 15 residues. The DNA for the CDR3 is TGCGCCAGCAGCACCCGGGACAGGTACACAGATACGCAGTATTTT. Amino acid sequence: CASSTRDRYTDTQYF.

The chain is built from TRBV3-1 (or the pseudogene TRBV3-2) and TRBJ1-5; D remains unclear. V lost 0 bases and J 6 bases, leaving 9 bases between the germline ends. Germline loops: CDR1 LGHDT, CDR2 YNNKEL (reference sequence). There are 14 residues in the CDR3. The CDR3 spells CASSQEWTRQPQHF. CDR3 nucleotides: TGTGCCAGCAGCCAAGAGTGGACGCGTCAGCCCCAGCATTTT.

V gene TRBV25-1 combines with J gene TRBJ2-3; 8 bases fit TRBD1. CDR1 is MGHDK, CDR2 SYGVNS, per germline. The V segment lost 3 bases and the J segment 8 bases; nucleotides outside the gene matches: 10. CDR3 length: 15 amino acids. CDR3 region: CASSDPGTGPGTQYF. CDR3 DNA: TGTGCCAGCAGTGACCCCGGGACAGGACCCGGTACGCAGTATTTT. The full variable domain, rest sourced from reference TRBV25-1 and TRBJ2-3, is EADIYQTPRYLVIGTGKKITLECSQTMGHDKMYWYQQDPGMELHLIHYSYGVNSTEKGDLSSESTVSRIRTEHFPLTLESARPSHTSQYLCASSDPGTGPGTQYFGPGTRLTVL.

The J gene is TRBJ2-7, the V gene TRBV5-1; D gene ambiguous. The CDR3 totals 14 residues. Trimming shortened V by 2 bases and J by 2 bases, and 11 bases separated the two germline ends. Germline V CDR1 and CDR2: SGHRS, YFSETQ. DNA for the CDR3: TGCGCCAGCAGCTTTGGTGGTTTCACCTACGAGCAGTACTTC. Protein: CASSFGGFTYEQYF.

V and J are TRBV5-6 and TRBJ2-5; the match to TRBD2 covers 8 bases. Germline loops: CDR1 SGHDT, CDR2 YYEEEE. The CDR3 is made up of 16 amino acids. Trimming cost V 1 base and J 3 bases; bases outside gene matches: 8. Here the CDR3 reads CASSLRSGGGEETQYF. The CDR3 DNA is TGTGCCAGCAGCTTGAGGAGCGGGGGAGGAGAAGAGACCCAGTACTTC. Based on the CDR3 plus reference TRBV5-6 and TRBJ2-5, the full variable domain is DAGVTQSPTHLIKTRGQQVTLRCSPKSGHDTVSWYQQALGQGPQFIFQYYEEEERQRGNFPDRFSGHQFPNYSSELNVNALLLGDSALYLCASSLRSGGGEETQYFGPGTRLLVL.

The chain links TRBV30 to TRBJ2-5; no clear D. The V end lost 4 bases, the J end lost 4 bases, and 13 bases lay between the germline ends. The CDR3 is 13 amino acids. The germline V gene has CDR1 GTSNPN and CDR2 SVGIG (reference sequence). The CDR3 spells CAWTYWLGETQYF. CDR3 in DNA: TGTGCCTGGACTTACTGGCTGGGAGAGACCCAGTACTTC.

This chain links TRBV9 with TRBJ2-1; 13 bases line up with TRBD2. The CDR3 extends over 15 amino acids. Germline V gives CDR1 SGDLS, CDR2 YYNGEE. V trimming: 4 bases; J trimming: 5 bases; junction bases outside the gene matches: 3. CDR3 protein: CASSLGLAGDNEQFF. The CDR3 DNA reads as TGTGCCAGCAGCCTTGGACTAGCGGGGGACAATGAGCAGTTCTTC.

The J gene is TRBJ2-2, the V gene TRBV7-3; 11 bases align to TRBD2. The CDR3 spans 19 residues. V was pared by 5 bases and J by 5 bases, with 16 bases of the junction left unmatched. Looked up from germline, CDR1 is SGHTA and CDR2 is FQGTGA. Here the CDR3 reads CASSQFYRAGTSGTGELFF. Written as DNA, the CDR3 is TGTGCCAGCAGCCAATTCTACCGAGCCGGGACTAGCGGTACCGGGGAGCTGTTTTTT.

This clone was seen a handful of times. The CDR3 protein is CASSPGDSPLHF. The CDR3 DNA follows: TGTGCCAGCAGCCCGGGAGATTCACCCCTCCACTTT. The V call is TRBV11-3, the J call TRBJ1-6, with D hard to call. The CDR3 length is 12 residues. The V gene's germline CDR1 is SGHNT and CDR2 YENEEA. Trimming left V 5 bases short and J 8 bases short, with 7 bases between. The full variable domain, rest sourced from reference TRBV11-3 and TRBJ1-6, is EAGVVQSPRYKIIEKKQPVAFWCNPISGHNTLYWYLQNLGQGPELLIRYENEEAVDDSQLPKDRFSAERLKGVDSTLKIQPAELGDSAVYLCASSPGDSPLHFGNGTRLTVT.

This chain joins TRBV7-9 and TRBJ2-3; 9 nucleotides match TRBD2. The CDR3 has 15 amino acids. CDR1 and CDR2 (germline): SEHNR, FQNEAQ (reference sequence). V was pared by 10 bases and J by 2 bases, with 10 bases of the junction left unmatched. In nucleotides, the CDR3 is TGTGCCACCAGGCCCAAGCGGGGGGTCACAGATACGCAGTATTTT. It translates to CATRPKRGVTDTQYF.

This chain connects TRBV4-2 to TRBJ2-7, with D uncertain. V was clipped by 1 base and J by 3 bases, with 4 bases between them. This CDR3 comprises 12 residues. Germline values: CDR1 LGHNA, CDR2 YNFKEQ. The CDR3, as DNA: TGTGCCAGCAGCCAAGGAGGCTACGAGCAGTACTTC. Its translation: CASSQGGYEQYF.

The J gene is TRBJ2-3, the V gene TRBV5-1; 9 nucleotides line up with TRBD2. The CDR3 consists of 16 residues. CDR1 and CDR2 from the germline V gene are SGHRS and YFSETQ. V lost 0 bases, J lost 2 bases, and 4 bases stayed unmatched. The CDR3 loop is CASSLGASGNTDTQYF. The CDR3 DNA is TGCGCCAGCAGCTTGGGGGCTAGCGGGAACACAGATACGCAGTATTTT.

V is TRBV30 and J is TRBJ2-5; no reliable D call. Germline loops: CDR1 GTSNPN, CDR2 SVGIG (reference sequence). The V end lost 4 bases, the J end lost 3 bases, and 12 bases lay between the germline ends. CDR3 length: 13 residues. The CDR3 bases are TGTGCCTGGAACCTCGGGCTAAAAGAGACCCAGTACTTC. Amino acid sequence: CAWNLGLKETQYF.